Given below is one TCR beta chain in context. The data were obtained in a study of shared clonotypes between healthy human individuals. Across several immunoSEQ plates, the genomic DNA of each subset was split evenly. Sequencing used immunoSEQ multiplex PCR; TCRdb keeps in-frame clones, though not all of them. Seen here are over a million clones, 70% to 80% observed once, and the top ten hold roughly 0.57%. This CDR3 is built from 16 residues. The ends lost 7 bases at V and 3 bases at J; junction bases unmatched: 14. In germline, CDR1 is MNHEY, CDR2 SMNVEV (reference sequence). The rearrangement links TRBV27 to TRBJ2-7; 8 bases are a match to TRBD1. Sequencing input: memory CD4+ T cells from PBMCs. Subset in this sample: CD45RA-negative fraction. The TCR originated in a man between 18 and 35 years old in good health. Some clones in this sample may be carry-over from other donors' samples. CDR3: CASTSAGAGGLYEQYF. The DNA of the CDR3 is TGTGCCAGCACCTCTGCCGGGGCAGGGGGCCTCTACGAGCAGTACTTC.